Reported below is one T cell receptor beta chain. Its target is not known. Here immunoSEQ multiplex PCR was the method, and the copy in TCRdb shows in-frame clones only, minus some. Of 100,000 to 150,000 clones detected, roughly 89% appear once; the ten largest clones hold 1% to 1.5%. These data are taken from a study of cytomegalovirus exposure and HLA in healthy donors. Findings of the study overall: The tendency of first-cohort TCR clusters to co-occur in the approximately 120 validation repertoires was identified by a subsequent analysis.

The CDR3 runs 13 residues. Germline values: CDR1 MNHEY, CDR2 SVGAGI. V lost 4 bases and J lost 7, with 8 bases in between. The sequencing sample was made of PBMCs. The receptor's source is a woman aged 18-35 years in good health and CMV-seronegative. The chain uses TRBV6-5 and TRBJ1-6; D unclear. The CDR3 nucleotides are TGTGCCAGCAGTTCGCACAGAAATTCACCCCTCCACTTT. This translates into CASSSHRNSPLHF.